Each of the 5 T cell receptor beta chains below was sequenced from the same sample in a study of tumor-infiltrating lymphocytes in primary liver carcinoma. The authors made TCR beta cDNA from 400 to 600 ng total RNA with a constant-region primer. Three rounds of nested multiplex PCR with slightly modified ARM-PCR produced TCR beta libraries. TRBV1-TRBV30 forward primers and a C-beta reverse primer were used in the first two PCR rounds, which each ran for around 11 cycles. TCRdb re-analysed the multiplex PCR reads in MiXCR, keeping a single row per CDR3 protein. The sample has tens of thousands of distinct CDR3 sequences; around 70% are singletons. From roughly 20-30 mg of unsorted bulk tissue, DNA and RNA were co-extracted together. Specimen: liver tumor tissue from sampling region 1. Subset meaning: tumor region T1, superior pole. These receptors were collected from a man aged 35-49 years with primary liver carcinoma and hepatitis B virus infection.

Concerning this clonotype: A read error may explain this, as a much larger clone is one base away. This chain connects TRBV10-2 to TRBJ2-3; TRBD2 matches 9 bases. Germline assignment: CDR1 WSHSY and CDR2 SAAADI. This CDR3 is built from 18 residues. CDR3 sequence: CASSERDFAGGPGDRQYF. The CDR3 DNA reads as TGCGCCAGCAGTGAAAGGGACTTCGCGGGAGGGCCTGGGGATAGGCAGTATTTT.

This CDR3 is CASSNQPKHF. Written as DNA, the CDR3 is TGTGCCAGCAGCAATCAGCCTAAGCATTTT. The J gene is TRBJ1-5, the V gene TRBV28; D is unresolved. Germline values: CDR1 MDHEN, CDR2 SYDVKM. This CDR3 has 10 amino acids. V was shortened by 6 bases and J by 14 bases, with 11 bases between the two germline ends.

This clonotype has a count of ten or more. The genes are TRBV12-3 or TRBV12-4 and TRBJ2-7, with 8 bases identical to TRBD1. V shed 6 bases and J 0 bases; nucleotides not matched to a gene: 4. This CDR3 spans 14 amino acids. CDR3 nucleotides: TGTGCCAGCAGCCCTACAGGGGGCTCCTACGAGCAGTACTTC. It yields the protein CASSPTGGSYEQYF.

Remarks on this clonotype: At one boundary the junction diverges from the germline segment, which might be a read error. CDR3 residues: CAISDEEGAGYGYTF. The CDR3, as DNA: TGTGCCATCAGTGATGAGGAGGGGGCCGGCTATGGTTACACCTTC. This sequence joins TRBV10-3 and TRBJ1-2; TRBD1 matches at 7 bases. The CDR3 runs to 15 residues. Germline V gives CDR1 ENHRY, CDR2 SYGVKD.

In its sample, this clonotype was seen many times. The chain uses TRBV4-1 and TRBJ2-7; TRBD1 is a possible D gene (5 bases). V lost 3 bases to trimming and J lost 3 bases, with 18 bases between them. Germline V CDR1 and CDR2: MGHRA, YSYEKL. The CDR3 is 16 amino acids. Here the CDR3 reads CASSQDITGSGYEQYF. Here the CDR3 DNA reads TGCGCCAGCAGCCAGGACATCACAGGATCCGGCTACGAGCAGTACTTC.